This record concerns one T cell receptor (beta chain) sequence. These data originate in a study of OX40 agonist ivuxolimab in advanced cancers. Overall study context: Six ivuxolimab dose levels, 0.01 to 10 mg/kg, were given intravenously every 2 weeks.

Only in-frame clones appear in the TCRdb table, and some are missing; sequencing was by immunoSEQ multiplex PCR. The table lists roughly 29,000 clones, less than 90% of them singletons. This CDR3 is 15 amino acids long. V shed 2 bases, J shed 8 bases, and the junction held 5 bases outside the gene matches. Germline assignment: CDR1 WSHSY and CDR2 SAAADI. This receptor was obtained from an adult with an advanced solid tumor such as melanoma, head and neck, liver or kidney cancer. This sequence joins TRBV10-2 and TRBJ1-6, with 8 bases fitting TRBD1. Sequencing used CD4+ or CD8+ T cells sorted from blood, obtained in a trial of the OX40 agonist ivuxolimab. The CDR3 DNA reads TGCGCCAGCAGTGAGACAGGGGGTCAAGATTCACCCCTCCACTTT. It codes for CASSETGGQDSPLHF.